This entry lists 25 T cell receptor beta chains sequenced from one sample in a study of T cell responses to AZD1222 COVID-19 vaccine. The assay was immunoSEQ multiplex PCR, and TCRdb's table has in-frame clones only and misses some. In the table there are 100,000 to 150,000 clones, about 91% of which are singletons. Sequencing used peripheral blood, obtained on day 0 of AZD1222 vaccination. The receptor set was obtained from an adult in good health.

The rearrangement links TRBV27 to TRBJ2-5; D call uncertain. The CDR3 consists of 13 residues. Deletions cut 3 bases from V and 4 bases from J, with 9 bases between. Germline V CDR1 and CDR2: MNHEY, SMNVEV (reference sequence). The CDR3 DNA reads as TGTGCCAGCAGTTTTAGGCAGAGAGAGACCCAGTACTTC. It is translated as CASSFRQRETQYF.

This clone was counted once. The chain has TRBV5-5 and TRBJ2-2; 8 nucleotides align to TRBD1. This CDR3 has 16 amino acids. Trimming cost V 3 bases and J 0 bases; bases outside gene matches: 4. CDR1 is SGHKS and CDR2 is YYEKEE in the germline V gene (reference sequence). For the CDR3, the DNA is TGTGCCAGCAGCTGGGGACAGGCAACGAACACCGGGGAGCTGTTTTTT. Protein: CASSWGQATNTGELFF. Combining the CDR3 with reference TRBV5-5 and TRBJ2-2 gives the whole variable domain DAGVTQSPTHLIKTRGQQVTLRCSPISGHKSVSWYQQVLGQGPQFIFQYYEKEERGRGNFPDRFSARQFPNYSSELNVNALLLGDSALYLCASSWGQATNTGELFFGEGSRLTVL.

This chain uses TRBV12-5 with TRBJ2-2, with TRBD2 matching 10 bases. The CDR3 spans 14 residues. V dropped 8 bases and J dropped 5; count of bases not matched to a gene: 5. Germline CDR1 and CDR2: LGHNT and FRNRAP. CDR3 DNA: TGTGCTAGTAGGACTAGCGGTTCAACCGGGGAGCTGTTTTTT. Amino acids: CASRTSGSTGELFF.

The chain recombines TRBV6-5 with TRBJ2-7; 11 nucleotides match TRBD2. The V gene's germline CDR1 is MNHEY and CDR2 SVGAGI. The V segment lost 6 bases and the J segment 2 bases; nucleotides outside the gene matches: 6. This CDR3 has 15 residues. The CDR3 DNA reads TGTGCCAGCAGCCCGACTAGCGGGGCTACCTACGAGCAGTACTTC. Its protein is CASSPTSGATYEQYF.

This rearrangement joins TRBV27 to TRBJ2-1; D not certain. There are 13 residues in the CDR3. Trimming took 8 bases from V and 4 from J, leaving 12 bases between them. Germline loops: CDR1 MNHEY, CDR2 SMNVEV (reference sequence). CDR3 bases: TGTGCCAGCGCCCGACGGGTTTACAATGAGCAGTTCTTC. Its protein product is CASARRVYNEQFF.

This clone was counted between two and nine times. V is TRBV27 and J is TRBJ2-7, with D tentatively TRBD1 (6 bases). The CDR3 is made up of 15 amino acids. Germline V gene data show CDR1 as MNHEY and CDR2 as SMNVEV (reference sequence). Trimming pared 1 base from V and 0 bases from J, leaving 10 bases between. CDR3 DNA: TGTGCCAGCAGTTTATATCCGGACAGCTCCTACGAGCAGTACTTC. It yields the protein CASSLYPDSSYEQYF.

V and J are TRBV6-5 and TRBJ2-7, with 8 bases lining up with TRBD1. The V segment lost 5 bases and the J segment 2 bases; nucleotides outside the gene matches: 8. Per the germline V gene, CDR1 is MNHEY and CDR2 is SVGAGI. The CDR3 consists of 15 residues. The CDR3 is CASSLGLTGAYEQYF. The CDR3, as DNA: TGTGCCAGCAGTCTAGGGCTGACAGGGGCCTACGAGCAGTACTTC.

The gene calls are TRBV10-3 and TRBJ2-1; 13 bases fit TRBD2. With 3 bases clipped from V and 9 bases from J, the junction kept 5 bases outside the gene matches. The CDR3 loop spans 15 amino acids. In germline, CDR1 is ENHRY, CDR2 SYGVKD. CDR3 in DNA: TGTGCCATCAGTGATGGGACTAGCGGGGCCGGTGAGCAGTTCTTC. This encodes CAISDGTSGAGEQFF.

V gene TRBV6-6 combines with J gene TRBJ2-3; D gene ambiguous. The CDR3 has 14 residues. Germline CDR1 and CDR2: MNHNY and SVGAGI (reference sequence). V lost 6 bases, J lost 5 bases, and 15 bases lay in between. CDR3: CASRPDLLGDTQYF. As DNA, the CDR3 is TGTGCCAGCAGGCCAGACCTACTCGGAGATACGCAGTATTTT.

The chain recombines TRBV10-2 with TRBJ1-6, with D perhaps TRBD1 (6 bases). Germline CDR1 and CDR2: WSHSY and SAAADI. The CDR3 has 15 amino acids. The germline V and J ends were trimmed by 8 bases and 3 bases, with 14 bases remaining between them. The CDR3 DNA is TGCGCCAGCCCGTGGGACACTCACTATAATTCACCCCTCCACTTT. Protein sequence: CASPWDTHYNSPLHF.

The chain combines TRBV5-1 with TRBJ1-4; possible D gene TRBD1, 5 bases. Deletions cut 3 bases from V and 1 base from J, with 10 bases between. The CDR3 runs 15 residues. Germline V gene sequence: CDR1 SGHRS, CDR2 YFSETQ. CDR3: CASSSQGGTNEKLFF. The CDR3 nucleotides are TGCGCCAGCAGCTCCCAGGGAGGAACTAATGAAAAACTGTTTTTT.

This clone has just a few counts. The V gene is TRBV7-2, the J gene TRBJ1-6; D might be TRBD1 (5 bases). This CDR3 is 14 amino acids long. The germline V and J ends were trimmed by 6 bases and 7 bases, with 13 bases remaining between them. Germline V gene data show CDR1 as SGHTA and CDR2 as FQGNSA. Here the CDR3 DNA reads TGTGCCAGCAGGCAGGGACCAGGGAATTCACCCCTCCACTTT. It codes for CASRQGPGNSPLHF. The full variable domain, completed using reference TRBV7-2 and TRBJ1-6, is GAGVSQSPSNKVTEKGKDVELRCDPISGHTALYWYRQSLGQGLEFLIYFQGNSAPDKSGLPSDRFSAERTGGSVSTLTIQRTQQEDSAVYLCASRQGPGNSPLHFGNGTRLTVT.

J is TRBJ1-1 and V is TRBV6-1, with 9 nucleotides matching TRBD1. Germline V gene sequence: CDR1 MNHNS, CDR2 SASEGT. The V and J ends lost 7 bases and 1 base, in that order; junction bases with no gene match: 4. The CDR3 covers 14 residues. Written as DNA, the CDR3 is TGTGCCAGCAAAGACAGGGGGGAGAACACTGAAGCTTTCTTT. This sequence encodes CASKDRGENTEAFF.

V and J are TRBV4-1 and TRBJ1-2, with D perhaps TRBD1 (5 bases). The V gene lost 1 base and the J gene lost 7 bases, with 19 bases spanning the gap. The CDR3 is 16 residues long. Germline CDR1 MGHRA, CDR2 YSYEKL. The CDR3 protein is CASSQALRDGVRGYTF. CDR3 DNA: TGCGCCAGCAGCCAAGCCCTCAGGGACGGGGTCCGTGGCTACACCTTC.

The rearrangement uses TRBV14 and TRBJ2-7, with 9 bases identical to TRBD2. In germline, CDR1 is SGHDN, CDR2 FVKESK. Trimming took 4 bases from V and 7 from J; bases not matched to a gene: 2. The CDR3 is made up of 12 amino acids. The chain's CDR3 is CASSPSGVEQYF. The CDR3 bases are TGTGCCAGCAGCCCTAGCGGGGTGGAGCAGTACTTC.

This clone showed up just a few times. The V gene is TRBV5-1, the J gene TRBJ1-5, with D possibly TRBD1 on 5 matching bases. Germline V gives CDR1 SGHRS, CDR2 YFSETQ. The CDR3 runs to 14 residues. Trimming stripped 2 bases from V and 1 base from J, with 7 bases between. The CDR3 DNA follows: TGCGCCAGCAGCTTCGGGGACAGCAATCAGCCCCAGCATTTT. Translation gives CASSFGDSNQPQHF.

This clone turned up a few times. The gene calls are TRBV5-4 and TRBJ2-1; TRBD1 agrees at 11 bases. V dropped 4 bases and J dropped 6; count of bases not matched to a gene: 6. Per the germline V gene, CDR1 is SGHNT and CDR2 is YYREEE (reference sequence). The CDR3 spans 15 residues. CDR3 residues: CASSRGQGGPNEQFF. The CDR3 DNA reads TGTGCCAGCAGCAGGGGACAGGGGGGGCCCAATGAGCAGTTCTTC.

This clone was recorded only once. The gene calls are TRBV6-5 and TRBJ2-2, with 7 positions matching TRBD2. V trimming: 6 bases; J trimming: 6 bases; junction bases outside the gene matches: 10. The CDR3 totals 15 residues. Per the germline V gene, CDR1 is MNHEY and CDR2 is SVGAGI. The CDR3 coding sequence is TGTGCCAGCAGGTGGACTAGTGGATCCGCCGGGGAGCTGTTTTTT. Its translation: CASRWTSGSAGELFF.

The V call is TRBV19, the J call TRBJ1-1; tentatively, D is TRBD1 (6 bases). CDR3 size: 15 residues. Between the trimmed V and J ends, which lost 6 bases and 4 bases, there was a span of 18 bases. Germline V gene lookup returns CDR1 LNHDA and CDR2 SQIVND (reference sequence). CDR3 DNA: TGTGCCAGTAGGTCCGGGGGGCAGGTGAGCACTGAAGCTTTCTTT. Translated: CASRSGGQVSTEAFF. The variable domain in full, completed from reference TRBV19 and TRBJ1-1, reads DGGITQSPKYLFRKEGQNVTLSCEQNLNHDAMYWYRQDPGQGLRLIYYSQIVNDFQKGDIAEGYSVSREKKESFPLTVTSAQKNPTAFYLCASRSGGQVSTEAFFGQGTRLTVV.

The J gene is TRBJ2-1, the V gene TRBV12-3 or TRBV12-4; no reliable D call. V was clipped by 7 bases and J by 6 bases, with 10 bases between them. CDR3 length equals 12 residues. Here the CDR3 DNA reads TGTGCCAGCAAATTGAGCTCCAATGAGCAGTTCTTC. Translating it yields CASKLSSNEQFF.

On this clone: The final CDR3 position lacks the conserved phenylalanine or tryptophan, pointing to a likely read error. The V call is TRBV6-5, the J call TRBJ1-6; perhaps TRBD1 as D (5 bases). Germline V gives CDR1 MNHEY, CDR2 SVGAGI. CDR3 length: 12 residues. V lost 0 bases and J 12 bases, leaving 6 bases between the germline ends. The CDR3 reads CASSYSGGPLHL. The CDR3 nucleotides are TGTGCCAGCAGTTACTCGGGGGGACCCCTCCACCTT.

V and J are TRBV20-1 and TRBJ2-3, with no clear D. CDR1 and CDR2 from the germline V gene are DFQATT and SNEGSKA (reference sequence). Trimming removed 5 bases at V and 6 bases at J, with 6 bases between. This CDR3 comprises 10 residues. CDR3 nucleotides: TGCAGTGCTTCCAGGGATACGCAGTATTTT. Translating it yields CSASRDTQYF.

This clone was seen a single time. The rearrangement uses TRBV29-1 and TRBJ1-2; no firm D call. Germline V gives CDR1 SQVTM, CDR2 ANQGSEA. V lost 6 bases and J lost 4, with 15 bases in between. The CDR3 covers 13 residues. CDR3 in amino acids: CSVKIPVSYGYTF. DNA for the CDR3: TGCAGCGTAAAGATTCCGGTGTCCTATGGCTACACCTTC. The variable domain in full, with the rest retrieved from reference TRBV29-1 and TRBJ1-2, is SAVISQKPSRDICQRGTSLTIQCQVDSQVTMMFWYRQQPGQSLTLIATANQGSEATYESGFVIDKFPISRPNLTFSTLTVSNMSPEDSSIYLCSVKIPVSYGYTFGSGTRLTVV.

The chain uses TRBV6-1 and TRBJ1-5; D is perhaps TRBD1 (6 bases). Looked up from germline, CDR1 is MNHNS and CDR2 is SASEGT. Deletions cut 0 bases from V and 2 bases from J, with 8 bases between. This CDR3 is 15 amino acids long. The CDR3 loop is CASSEAKGGNQPQHF. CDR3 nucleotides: TGTGCCAGCAGTGAAGCGAAGGGGGGCAATCAGCCCCAGCATTTT.

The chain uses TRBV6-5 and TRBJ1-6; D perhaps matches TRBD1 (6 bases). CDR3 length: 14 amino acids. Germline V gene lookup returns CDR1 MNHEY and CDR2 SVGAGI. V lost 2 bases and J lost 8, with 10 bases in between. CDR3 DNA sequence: TGTGCCAGCAGTTACCCGGGGGGCCATTCACCCCTCCACTTT. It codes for CASSYPGGHSPLHF.